This is a list of T cell receptor beta chains from one sample in a study of cytomegalovirus exposure and HLA in healthy donors. Assay: immunoSEQ multiplex PCR; the TCRdb copy retains only in-frame clones and omits some. The repertoire holds 140,000 to 150,000 clones, with just under 85% as singletons. Sequenced: PBMCs. These receptors were taken from a woman aged 55-69 years in good health and CMV-seropositive. CDR3s include the opening cysteine and the closing phenylalanine or tryptophan. D genes are given only for firm matches. Expanded clones are given a class, and other clones once, few, many or no size at all.

CDR3aa,CDR3nt,abundance,len,d_gene,j_gene,v_gene
CASSPRGKSSGANVLTF,TGCGCCAGCAGCCCCAGGGGAAAGAGCTCTGGGGCCAACGTCCTGACTTTC,.,17,.,TRBJ2-6,TRBV5-1
CASSLPGEGGYTF,TGTGCCAGCAGCTTACCAGGGGAAGGTGGCTACACCTTC,.,13,.,TRBJ1-2,TRBV7-9
CAWSVQSEQYF,TGTGCCTGGAGTGTACAGTCCGAGCAGTACTTC,.,11,.,TRBJ2-7,TRBV30
CASSFSGGGMAEAFF,TGTGCCAGCAGTTTTTCCGGGGGGGGGATGGCTGAAGCTTTCTTT,few,15,.,TRBJ1-1,TRBV27
CASSVAGTGAGEQYF,TGTGCCAGCAGCGTAGCTGGGACAGGGGCAGGCGAGCAGTACTTC,.,15,TRBD1,TRBJ2-7,TRBV9
CASSRDKSSYNEQFF,TGCGCCAGCTCGAGGGACAAGAGCTCCTACAATGAGCAGTTCTTC,.,15,.,TRBJ2-1,TRBV4-3
CASSATGDYNEQFF,TGTGCCAGCTCAGCTACGGGAGACTACAATGAGCAGTTCTTC,.,14,.,TRBJ2-1,TRBV18
CASSDPIGGRPQHF,TGTGCCAGCAGTGACCCGATAGGGGGACGGCCCCAGCATTTT,.,14,.,TRBJ1-5,TRBV6-4
CASNTGMETQYF,TGTGCCTCCAACACAGGGATGGAGACCCAGTACTTC,.,12,.,TRBJ2-5,TRBV6-5
CASSSNRDSNEKLFF,TGTGCCAGCAGCTCAAACCGGGACAGTAATGAAAAACTGTTTTTT,.,15,TRBD1,TRBJ1-4,TRBV7-9
CASGRRTGENEQFF,TGTGCCAGTGGGCGGCGGACAGGGGAGAATGAGCAGTTCTTC,.,14,TRBD1,TRBJ2-1,TRBV2
CASSYSRIYGYTF,TGTGCCAGCAGTTACTCGCGGATCTATGGCTACACCTTC,.,13,.,TRBJ1-2,TRBV6-5
CASSQEQGSPDTQYF,TGTGCCAGCAGCCAAGAACAGGGTTCCCCAGATACGCAGTATTTT,.,15,.,TRBJ2-3,TRBV14
CAWRPTAGDTYEQYF,TGTGCCTGGAGGCCAACAGCGGGAGACACCTACGAGCAGTACTTC,.,15,TRBD2,TRBJ2-7,TRBV30
CASSKQASGLYGYTF,TGTGCCAGCAGTAAACAGGCCTCAGGCCTCTATGGCTACACCTTC,.,15,.,TRBJ1-2,TRBV6-5
CASSPYRDTFATNEKLFF,TGTGCCAGCTCACCTTACCGAGACACCTTTGCAACTAATGAAAAACTGTTTTTT,.,18,.,TRBJ1-4,TRBV18
CAIRRTGSNGELFF,TGTGCCATCAGGCGTACAGGGTCTAACGGGGAGCTGTTTTTT,.,14,.,TRBJ2-2,TRBV10-3
CASSRQGRNGYTF,TGTGCCAGCAGCCGACAGGGCAGAAATGGCTACACCTTC,.,13,TRBD1,TRBJ1-2,TRBV6-6
CASTPRTGGAYEQYF,TGTGCCAGCACCCCCAGGACAGGGGGTGCCTACGAGCAGTACTTC,.,15,TRBD1,TRBJ2-7,TRBV6-6
CASSEFRQGNNEQFF,TGTGCCAGCAGTGAATTTAGACAGGGGAACAATGAGCAGTTCTTC,.,15,TRBD1,TRBJ2-1,TRBV2
CASSVDSGRGQVVKTQYF,TGTGCCAGCAGCGTCGATAGTGGGCGGGGACAGGTTGTAAAGACCCAGTACTTC,.,18,TRBD1,TRBJ2-5,TRBV9
CASSFGQGVVDEQFF,TGTGCCAGCAGCTTCGGACAGGGTGTCGTGGATGAGCAGTTCTTC,.,15,TRBD1,TRBJ2-1,TRBV5-4
CASRLAGARDEQFF,TGTGCCAGCAGATTAGCGGGGGCCAGGGATGAGCAGTTCTTC,.,14,TRBD2,TRBJ2-1,TRBV28
CASSIPRLAGVEDTQYF,TGTGCCAGTAGTATCCCTCGACTAGCGGGAGTGGAAGATACGCAGTATTTT,.,17,TRBD2,TRBJ2-3,TRBV19
CASAVSSYEQYF,TGTGCCAGCGCGGTGAGCTCCTACGAGCAGTACTTC,few,12,.,TRBJ2-7,TRBV6-6
CASSPTPNRGHTGELFF,TGTGCCAGCAGCCCGACTCCGAACAGGGGACATACCGGGGAGCTGTTTTTT,.,17,TRBD1,TRBJ2-2,TRBV7-3
CASSLGQGLTNEKLFF,TGTGCCAGCAGCTTGGGACAGGGATTAACTAATGAAAAACTGTTTTTT,.,16,TRBD1,TRBJ1-4,TRBV5-6
CASSVPPGSNEQFF,TGTGCCAGCAGTGTCCCCCCAGGGTCTAATGAGCAGTTCTTC,.,14,.,TRBJ2-1,TRBV28
CASSYSLGGKLFF,TGTGCCAGCAGTTACTCCCTCGGGGGGAAACTGTTTTTT,.,13,.,TRBJ1-4,TRBV6-5
CASSAAGTSVHEQYF,TGTGCCAGCAGCGCAGCCGGGACTAGCGTCCACGAGCAGTACTTC,.,15,TRBD2,TRBJ2-7,TRBV9
CASSIPTGGDEKLFF,TGTGCCAGTAGTATTCCGACAGGGGGAGATGAAAAACTGTTTTTT,.,15,TRBD1,TRBJ1-4,TRBV19
CASSSKWTGANTEAFF,TGTGCCAGCAGTTCTAAGTGGACAGGGGCAAACACTGAAGCTTTCTTT,.,16,TRBD1,TRBJ1-1,TRBV6-5
CASKRAGELFF,TGTGCCAGCAAACGAGCCGGGGAGCTGTTTTTT,.,11,.,TRBJ2-2,TRBV2
CASSPQGSHEQFF,TGCGCCAGCAGCCCACAGGGAAGCCATGAGCAGTTCTTC,few,13,.,TRBJ2-1,TRBV4-1
CASSPRQGWSPLHF,TGTGCCAGCAGCCCAAGACAGGGATGGTCACCCCTCCACTTT,few,14,TRBD1,TRBJ1-6,TRBV28
CASSELQGAGDNEQFF,TGTGCCAGCAGCGAACTACAGGGGGCGGGAGACAATGAGCAGTTCTTC,.,16,TRBD1,TRBJ2-1,TRBV7-9
CASSSTEVYEQYF,TGTGCCAGCAGCTCTACGGAGGTATACGAGCAGTACTTC,.,13,.,TRBJ2-7,TRBV6-5
CASSRSVDSYEQYF,TGTGCCAGCAGCCGATCCGTCGACAGCTACGAGCAGTACTTC,.,14,.,TRBJ2-7,TRBV11-2
CASSIPPTNGYTF,TGTGCCAGTAGTATTCCCCCGACAAATGGCTACACCTTC,.,13,.,TRBJ1-2,TRBV19
CSVNRGEQFF,TGCAGCGTAAACAGGGGTGAGCAGTTCTTC,.,10,TRBD1,TRBJ2-1,TRBV29-1